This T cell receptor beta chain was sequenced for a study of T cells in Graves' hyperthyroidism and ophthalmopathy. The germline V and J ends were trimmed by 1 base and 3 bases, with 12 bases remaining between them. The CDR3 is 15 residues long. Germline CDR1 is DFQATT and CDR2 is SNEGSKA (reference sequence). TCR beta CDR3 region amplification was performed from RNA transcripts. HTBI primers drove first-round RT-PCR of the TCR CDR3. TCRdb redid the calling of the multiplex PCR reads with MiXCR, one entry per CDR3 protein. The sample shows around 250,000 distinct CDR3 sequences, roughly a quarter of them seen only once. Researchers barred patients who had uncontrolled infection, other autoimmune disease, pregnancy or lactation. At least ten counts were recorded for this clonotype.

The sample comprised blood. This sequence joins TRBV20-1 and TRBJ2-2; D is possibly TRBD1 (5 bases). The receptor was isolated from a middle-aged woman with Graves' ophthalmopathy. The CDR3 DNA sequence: TGCAGTGCTAGAGTGCAGGGAATGTACACCGGGGAGCTGTTTTTT. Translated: CSARVQGMYTGELFF.